Shown below are 2 T cell receptor beta chains from a single sample sequenced in a study of Ad26.COV2.S vaccination and SARS-CoV-2 variants. Repertoires were generated with immunoSEQ multiplex PCR, while TCRdb's copy carries only in-frame clones and drops some. The sample lists hundreds of thousands of clones; 80% to 90% were seen once. This sample's treatment: roughly 18 received Ad26.COV2.S at low or high dose, single or two shots; roughly five received placebo; per-sample allocation not given. Sampling happened 63 days after the first vaccine or placebo injection. The sequencing used peripheral blood, collected in a trial of Ad26.COV2.S vaccine versus placebo. The source is a person aged 18 to 59 who received the Ad26.COV2.S COVID-19 vaccine or a placebo.

The V gene is TRBV28, the J gene TRBJ2-5; D perhaps matches TRBD1 (6 bases). The CDR3 runs to 14 residues. V lost 3 bases and J 5 bases, leaving 13 bases between the germline ends. Germline V lookup: CDR1 MDHEN, CDR2 SYDVKM. CDR3: CASSLTGWGETQYF. CDR3 sequence (DNA): TGTGCCAGCAGTTTGACAGGTTGGGGGGAGACCCAGTACTTC.

This chain joins TRBV2 and TRBJ2-1; 8 bases are shared with TRBD2. Germline V gives CDR1 SNHLY, CDR2 FYNNEI. The CDR3 has 17 amino acids. V was clipped by 2 bases and J by 0 bases; unmatched bases: 6. CDR3 amino acids: CASSEPVAGSSYNEQFF. CDR3 DNA sequence: TGTGCCAGCAGTGAACCCGTAGCGGGGAGCTCCTACAATGAGCAGTTCTTC.